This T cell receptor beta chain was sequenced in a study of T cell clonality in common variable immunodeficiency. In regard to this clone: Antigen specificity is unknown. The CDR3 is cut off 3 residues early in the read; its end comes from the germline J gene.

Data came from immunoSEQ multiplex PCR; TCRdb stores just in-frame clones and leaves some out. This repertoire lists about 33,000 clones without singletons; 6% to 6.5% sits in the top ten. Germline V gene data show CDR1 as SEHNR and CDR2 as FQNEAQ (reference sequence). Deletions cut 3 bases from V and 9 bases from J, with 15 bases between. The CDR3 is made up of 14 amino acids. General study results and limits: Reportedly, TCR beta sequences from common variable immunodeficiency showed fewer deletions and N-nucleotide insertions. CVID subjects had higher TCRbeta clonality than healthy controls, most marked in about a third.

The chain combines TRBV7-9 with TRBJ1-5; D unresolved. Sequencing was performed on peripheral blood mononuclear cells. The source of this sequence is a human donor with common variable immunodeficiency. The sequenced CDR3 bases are TGTGCCAGCAGCTTGGGCCAGGATTTGGGGCCC. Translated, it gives CASSLGQDLGP. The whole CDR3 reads CASSLGQDLGPQHF.